Shown below are 32 T cell receptor beta chains from a single sample sequenced in a study of cytomegalovirus exposure and HLA in healthy donors. It was with 60 Vbeta and 13 Jbeta primers that the PCR ran. Generated by immunoSEQ multiplex PCR, the TCRdb table keeps only in-frame clones and is missing some. The table includes about 200,000 clones, more than 9.5% detected once. Material: PBMCs. The receptor set was obtained from a man between 45 and 60 years old in good health and CMV-seropositive.

This clone was picked up a small number of times. This sequence joins TRBV4-1 and TRBJ2-5; tentatively, D is TRBD2 (5 bases). V lost 1 base and J 7 bases, leaving 13 bases between the germline ends. CDR3 length: 14 amino acids. Germline V CDR1 and CDR2: MGHRA, YSYEKL. Written as DNA, the CDR3 is TGCGCCAGCAGCCAAGTTTCGGGGTTAGGGACCCAGTACTTC. It specifies CASSQVSGLGTQYF.

This clone has only a few counts. The chain links TRBV18 to TRBJ2-2; D gene unclear. The V gene lost 6 bases and the J gene lost 2 bases, with 13 bases spanning the gap. Germline CDR1 is KGHSH and CDR2 is LQKENI. This CDR3 is 15 amino acids long. CDR3 DNA sequence: TGTGCCAGCTCCCGGTCCTCCCCTAACACCGGGGAGCTGTTTTTT. Residues: CASSRSSPNTGELFF.

The chain combines TRBV5-1 with TRBJ1-1; D call uncertain. The CDR3 runs 13 residues. V lost 7 bases and J lost 4, with 14 bases in between. Looked up from germline, CDR1 is SGHRS and CDR2 is YFSETQ. CDR3 sequence reads: CASFPREGTEAFF. CDR3 coding DNA: TGCGCCAGCTTCCCGAGAGAGGGCACTGAAGCTTTCTTT.

The sample holds many counts of this clone. V gene TRBV9 combines with J gene TRBJ2-3; 14 nucleotides line up with TRBD2. This CDR3 comprises 17 residues. The germline gives CDR1 SGDLS, CDR2 YYNGEE. V lost 4 bases to trimming and J lost 4 bases; unmatched junction nucleotides: 8. CDR3 nucleotides: TGTGCCAGCAGCTTGACTAGCGGGGGGGCCGTTGCAGATACGCAGTATTTT. Translating it yields CASSLTSGGAVADTQYF.

This clone was seen a few times. CDR3 sequence (DNA): TGTGCCAGCAGTTATACGGGTTGGAATCAGCCCCAGCATTTT. Its protein is CASSYTGWNQPQHF. J is TRBJ1-5 and V is TRBV6-7; D gene unclear. TRBV6-7 is treated as an ORF (open reading frame) with a function not yet certain. CDR3 size: 14 residues. With 3 bases removed from V and 4 bases from J, the gap between germline ends came to 10 bases.

This clone has a handful of counts. The chain combines TRBV4-3 with TRBJ1-2; tentative D call: TRBD1 (6 bases). CDR1 and CDR2 from the germline V gene are LGHNA and YSLEER. The V end lost 0 bases, the J end lost 4 bases, and 24 bases lay between the germline ends. CDR3 length equals 19 residues. Here the CDR3 DNA reads TGCGCCAGCAGCCAAGAGCTACCGAGCTGGGGGGGGCGGGTCTATGGCTACACCTTC. Protein: CASSQELPSWGGRVYGYTF.

This clone has a handful of counts. This chain links TRBV13 with TRBJ2-2; 7 bases map to TRBD1. There are 12 residues in the CDR3. Germline lookup yields CDR1 PRHDT and CDR2 FYEKMQ (reference sequence). J was trimmed by 11 bases and V by 5 bases; bases with no gene match: 5. The CDR3 nucleotides are TGTGCCAGCAGCCCCTACAGGGGTGAGCTGTTTTTT. Translating gives CASSPYRGELFF. The variable domain in full, with the rest retrieved from reference TRBV13 and TRBJ2-2, is AAGVIQSPRHLIKEKRETATLKCYPIPRHDTVYWYQQGPGQDPQFLISFYEKMQSDKGSIPDRFSAQQFSDYHSELNMSSLELGDSALYFCASSPYRGELFFGEGSRLTVL.

This chain uses TRBV7-8 with TRBJ1-5; tentative D call: TRBD1 (6 bases). Trimming cost V 1 base and J 3 bases, with 13 bases left between them. Germline CDR1 and CDR2: SGHVS and FQNEAQ. The CDR3 loop spans 16 amino acids. DNA of the CDR3: TGTGCCAGCAGCTTAGAAGGTACAGGGTTCAATCAGCCCCAGCATTTT. As protein: CASSLEGTGFNQPQHF.

This clone was observed a few times. The rearrangement uses TRBV5-5 and TRBJ1-2; 8 nucleotides agree with TRBD1. Germline V gene lookup returns CDR1 SGHKS and CDR2 YYEKEE (reference sequence). This CDR3 is 16 amino acids long. Losses at the gene ends were 1 base for V and 4 bases for J; bases not matched to a gene: 9. CDR3 sequence: CASSLSGRGQIYGYTF. The CDR3 bases are TGTGCCAGCAGCTTGTCCGGCAGGGGGCAGATCTATGGCTACACCTTC. The full variable domain, completed using reference TRBV5-5 and TRBJ1-2, is DAGVTQSPTHLIKTRGQQVTLRCSPISGHKSVSWYQQVLGQGPQFIFQYYEKEERGRGNFPDRFSARQFPNYSSELNVNALLLGDSALYLCASSLSGRGQIYGYTFGSGTRLTVV.

The chain joins TRBV7-2 to TRBJ1-5; tentative D call: TRBD1 (6 bases). The ends were cut back, 5 bases at V and 3 bases at J, with 11 bases in the middle. CDR3 size: 14 residues. CDR1 SGHTA and CDR2 FQGNSA come from the germline V gene. CDR3 sequence: CASSQGRTNQPQHF. Written as DNA, the CDR3 is TGTGCCAGCAGCCAGGGGCGGACCAATCAGCCCCAGCATTTT.

This clone came up a few times. The chain couples TRBV4-2 to TRBJ1-3, with D unresolved. The CDR3 is made up of 18 amino acids. Deletions cut 0 bases from V and 0 bases from J, with 15 bases between. Germline V lookup: CDR1 LGHNA, CDR2 YNFKEQ. This CDR3 is CASSQDSPGISSGNTIYF. The CDR3 region has the DNA TGTGCCAGCAGCCAAGACTCCCCAGGCATCTCCTCTGGAAACACCATATATTTT.

This clone was seen a handful of times. CDR3 in DNA: TGTGCCAGCAGTGTGAACAGTTACGAGCAGTACTTC. This gives the protein CASSVNSYEQYF. V gene TRBV25-1 combines with J gene TRBJ2-7; D is unclear. This CDR3 spans 12 amino acids. CDR1 is MGHDK and CDR2 is SYGVNS in the germline V gene. Trimming left V 4 bases short and J 4 bases short, with 8 bases between.

The chain uses TRBV25-1 and TRBJ2-5; TRBD1 agrees at 8 bases. There are 12 residues in the CDR3. Losses at the gene ends were 10 bases for V and 10 bases for J; bases not matched to a gene: 11. CDR1 is MGHDK, CDR2 SYGVNS, per germline. The CDR3: CATRGTGLIQYF. In DNA, the CDR3 is TGTGCCACTCGGGGGACAGGTTTGATCCAGTACTTC. Full variable domain (outside the CDR3, taken from reference TRBV25-1 and TRBJ2-5): EADIYQTPRYLVIGTGKKITLECSQTMGHDKMYWYQQDPGMELHLIHYSYGVNSTEKGDLSSESTVSRIRTEHFPLTLESARPSHTSQYLCATRGTGLIQYFGPGTRLLVL.

The CDR3: CASSPWTEVFGYTF. The CDR3 DNA is TGTGCCAGCTCACCATGGACAGAGGTTTTTGGCTACACCTTC. The chain is built from TRBV18 and TRBJ1-2, with D possibly matching TRBD1 (6 bases). The CDR3 covers 14 residues. Germline CDR1 and CDR2: KGHSH and LQKENI. The germline V and J ends were trimmed by 2 bases and 7 bases, with 14 bases remaining between them.

The sample holds a few counts of this clone. V and J are TRBV11-1 and TRBJ1-1; D may be TRBD1 (6 bases). CDR1 and CDR2 (germline): SGHAT, FQDESV (reference sequence). CDR3 length equals 15 residues. Between the trimmed V and J ends, which lost 5 bases and 1 base, there was a span of 14 bases. The CDR3 bases are TGTGCCAGCAGCCCCTCCGGGACACGGAACACTGAAGCTTTCTTT. It specifies CASSPSGTRNTEAFF. The whole variable domain, filled in from reference TRBV11-1 and TRBJ1-1, reads EAEVAQSPRYKITEKSQAVAFWCDPISGHATLYWYRQILGQGPELLVQFQDESVVDDSQLPKDRFSAERLKGVDSTLKIQPAELGDSAMYLCASSPSGTRNTEAFFGQGTRLTVV.

This clone was seen a handful of times. The gene calls are TRBV14 and TRBJ1-1; TRBD1 might be the D (6 bases). This CDR3 has 15 amino acids. Per the germline V gene, CDR1 is SGHDN and CDR2 is FVKESK. The germline V and J ends were trimmed by 4 bases and 2 bases, with 14 bases remaining between them. CDR3 sequence: CASSPRQGFNTEAFF. Written as DNA, the CDR3 is TGTGCCAGCAGCCCAAGGCAGGGGTTTAACACTGAAGCTTTCTTT. Based on the CDR3 plus reference TRBV14 and TRBJ1-1, the full variable domain is EAGVTQFPSHSVIEKGQTVTLRCDPISGHDNLYWYRRVMGKEIKFLLHFVKESKQDESGMPNNRFLAERTGGTYSTLKVQPAELEDSGVYFCASSPRQGFNTEAFFGQGTRLTVV.

This clone was counted only a few times. The CDR3 region has the DNA TGTGCCTGGAGCGAAATACCCCCGGGTATTGTTACTGAAGCTTTCTTT. Protein product: CAWSEIPPGIVTEAFF. This chain joins TRBV30 and TRBJ1-1; D is unclear. The germline V gene encodes CDR1 GTSNPN and CDR2 SVGIG (reference sequence). The CDR3 is 16 residues long. V dropped 3 bases and J dropped 5 bases, with 22 bases sitting between them.

This clone has just a few counts. This CDR3 reads CASRAGGNQPQHF. In DNA form, the CDR3 reads TGTGCCAGCAGAGCAGGGGGTAATCAGCCCCAGCATTTT. The chain has TRBV2 and TRBJ1-5; 7 bases agree with TRBD1. The V and J ends lost 6 bases and 4 bases, in that order; junction bases with no gene match: 3. The CDR3 totals 13 residues. Germline assignment: CDR1 SNHLY and CDR2 FYNNEI.

The chain employs TRBV7-2 and TRBJ1-5; a weak D match, TRBD1 (5 bases). V lost 1 base and J 5 bases, leaving 12 bases between the germline ends. Germline assignment: CDR1 SGHTA and CDR2 FQGNSA. The CDR3 sequence is 15 residues long. In DNA, the CDR3 is TGTGCCAGCAGCTTAGACGGACAAACGTATCAGCCCCAGCATTTT. This translates into CASSLDGQTYQPQHF.

The gene calls are TRBV7-9 and TRBJ1-1; TRBD1 might be the D (6 bases). Germline CDR1 and CDR2: SEHNR and FQNEAQ (reference sequence). CDR3 length equals 14 residues. V was shortened by 6 bases and J by 6 bases, with 17 bases between the two germline ends. This chain's CDR3 is CASSQDRLRPEAFF. DNA for the CDR3: TGTGCCAGCAGTCAAGACAGGCTCCGACCTGAAGCTTTCTTT. Full variable domain (remainder filled in from reference TRBV7-9 and TRBJ1-1): DTGVSQNPRHKITKRGQNVTFRCDPISEHNRLYWYRQTLGQGPEFLTYFQNEAQLEKSRLLSDRFSAERPKGSFSTLEIQRTEQGDSAMYLCASSQDRLRPEAFFGQGTRLTVV.

With regard to this clone: Distinct nucleotide sequences in the sample also encode this CDR3. In DNA, the CDR3 is TGTGCCAGCAGTTACGCGGGGGGAAACTCATATACGCAGTATTTT. Protein sequence: CASSYAGGNSYTQYF. V gene TRBV6-5 combines with J gene TRBJ2-3; 8 bases match TRBD2. This CDR3 has 15 amino acids. Germline V CDR1 and CDR2: MNHEY, SVGAGI. Losses at the gene ends were 2 bases for V and 7 bases for J; bases not matched to a gene: 8.

This clone was recorded a few times. The chain employs TRBV28 and TRBJ1-4; D ambiguous. V lost 8 bases and J lost 10, with 17 bases in between. The CDR3 totals 13 residues. Looked up from germline, CDR1 is MDHEN and CDR2 is SYDVKM. For the CDR3, the DNA is TGTGCCAGCCGGGAGGCAATTGGCGGAAAACTGTTTTTT. It is translated as CASREAIGGKLFF.

This clone was detected a few times. The rearrangement joins TRBV9 to TRBJ2-3; no definite D call. This CDR3 contains 15 residues. The germline gives CDR1 SGDLS, CDR2 YYNGEE. Trimming took 0 bases from V and 2 from J, leaving 10 bases between them. CDR3 loop: CASSVGQAYTDTQYF. CDR3 sequence (DNA): TGTGCCAGCAGCGTAGGGCAGGCCTACACAGATACGCAGTATTTT.

The V and J genes are TRBV9 and TRBJ2-1; 9 bases map to TRBD2. CDR1 is SGDLS, CDR2 YYNGEE, per germline. J gave up 15 bases and V 4 bases, and 11 bases lay outside the gene matches. CDR3 length: 13 amino acids. The CDR3 protein is CASSSRISGGTFF. The CDR3, as DNA: TGTGCCAGCAGCTCACGGATAAGCGGGGGGACGTTCTTC.

V is TRBV7-2 and J is TRBJ1-4; no clear D. V lost 5 bases and J 10 bases, leaving 11 bases between the germline ends. Germline loops: CDR1 SGHTA, CDR2 FQGNSA. The CDR3 is 12 amino acids. Written as DNA, the CDR3 is TGTGCCAGCAGCCCCGAGGTGGGAAAACTGTTTTTT. It yields the protein CASSPEVGKLFF.

This chain uses TRBV30 with TRBJ1-1, with D tentatively TRBD1 (5 bases). Per the germline V gene, CDR1 is GTSNPN and CDR2 is SVGIG (reference sequence). CDR3 length: 11 amino acids. CDR3 sequence (DNA): TGTGTGAGACAGTTGAACACTGAAGCTTTCTTT. Translated, it gives CVRQLNTEAFF.

Comments on this clone: This sample includes further DNA sequences coding for the same CDR3. In DNA, the CDR3 is TGTGCCAGCAGCTTGGGAGGGGGATCTAATGAAAAACTGTTTTTT. Translation: CASSLGGGSNEKLFF. The chain has TRBV5-6 and TRBJ1-4; tentative D call: TRBD1 (6 bases). This CDR3 has 15 amino acids. In germline, CDR1 is SGHDT, CDR2 YYEEEE. Trimming stripped 0 bases from V and 3 bases from J, with 9 bases between.

A few counts support this clone. The chain is built from TRBV10-3 and TRBJ1-2; D ambiguous. Germline lookup yields CDR1 ENHRY and CDR2 SYGVKD. This CDR3 spans 15 amino acids. Deletions cut 3 bases from V and 1 base from J, with 12 bases between. The CDR3 loop is CAISDSGRLNYGYTF. The CDR3 DNA follows: TGTGCCATCAGTGACAGCGGAAGACTTAACTATGGCTACACCTTC.

This chain connects TRBV6-5 to TRBJ1-1; TRBD1 might be the D (6 bases). Germline V gene lookup returns CDR1 MNHEY and CDR2 SVGAGI. Trimming took off 7 bases at V and 10 bases at J, with 16 bases between the two ends. This CDR3 has 12 amino acids. CDR3 sequence: CASKGRGWGAFF. Here the CDR3 DNA reads TGTGCCAGCAAGGGCAGGGGATGGGGAGCTTTCTTT.

The rearrangement uses TRBV29-1 and TRBJ2-5; 7 bases map to TRBD1. Germline CDR1 is SQVTM and CDR2 is ANQGSEA. This CDR3 is built from 12 residues. V was clipped by 3 bases and J by 4 bases; unmatched bases: 2. Here the CDR3 reads CSVETGIETQYF. CDR3 sequence (DNA): TGCAGCGTTGAGACAGGGATAGAGACCCAGTACTTC.

This clone was seen a few times. Other DNA sequences in this sample translate to the same CDR3. This rearrangement joins TRBV11-3 to TRBJ2-7; D gene ambiguous. Germline V lookup: CDR1 SGHNT, CDR2 YENEEA. With 5 bases removed from V and 1 base from J, the gap between germline ends came to 6 bases. The CDR3 is made up of 12 amino acids. DNA for the CDR3: TGTGCCAGCAGCCCTAGTTCCTACGAGCAGTACTTC. Its protein is CASSPSSYEQYF. Using reference TRBV11-3 and TRBJ2-7 for the parts outside the CDR3, the full variable domain is EAGVVQSPRYKIIEKKQPVAFWCNPISGHNTLYWYLQNLGQGPELLIRYENEEAVDDSQLPKDRFSAERLKGVDSTLKIQPAELGDSAVYLCASSPSSYEQYFGPGTRLTVT.

The sample holds a few counts of this clone. This chain joins TRBV29-1 and TRBJ1-5; D possibly corresponds to TRBD1 (6 bases). Trimming stripped 1 base from V and 7 bases from J, with 11 bases between. The CDR3 extends over 13 amino acids. CDR1 and CDR2 from the germline V gene are SQVTM and ANQGSEA. The CDR3, as DNA: TGCAGCGTTGAAGTTGACAGGCAGCAGCCCCAGCATTTT. Encoded protein: CSVEVDRQQPQHF.